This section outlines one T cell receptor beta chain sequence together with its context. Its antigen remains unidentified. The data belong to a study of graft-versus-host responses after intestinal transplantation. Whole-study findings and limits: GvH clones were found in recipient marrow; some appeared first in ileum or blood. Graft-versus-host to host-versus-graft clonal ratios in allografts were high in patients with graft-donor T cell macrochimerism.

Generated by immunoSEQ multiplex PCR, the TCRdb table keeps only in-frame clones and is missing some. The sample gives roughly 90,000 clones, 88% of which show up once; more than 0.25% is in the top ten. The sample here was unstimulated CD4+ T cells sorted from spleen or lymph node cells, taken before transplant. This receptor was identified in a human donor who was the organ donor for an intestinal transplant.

For the CDR3, the DNA is TGTGCCAGCAGCTTGGACCCCCTGGGCCACTCCTACGAGCAGTACTTC. It codes for CASSLDPLGHSYEQYF. The chain recombines TRBV5-4 with TRBJ2-7; D is uncertain. The germline CDR1 and CDR2 sequences are SGHNT and YYREEE (reference sequence). There are 16 residues in the CDR3. Trimming stripped 0 bases from V and 0 bases from J, with 13 bases between. Full variable domain (rest looked up from reference TRBV5-4 and TRBJ2-7): ETGVTQSPTHLIKTRGQQVTLRCSSQSGHNTVSWYQQALGQGPQFIFQYYREEENGRGNFPPRFSGLQFPNYSSELNVNALELDDSALYLCASSLDPLGHSYEQYFGPGTRLTVT.